One T cell receptor (beta chain) is described in this entry. Some clones are missing from TCRdb's copy, which holds only in-frame ones; the method was immunoSEQ multiplex PCR. The sample consists of over 150,000 clones, roughly 80% of them appearing once. Germline loops: CDR1 SQVTM, CDR2 ANQGSEA. Trimming removed 7 bases at V and 4 bases at J, with 12 bases between. The CDR3 is 12 residues long. This specimen comes from a study of blood T cell repertoires in COVID-19. The chain links TRBV29-1 to TRBJ2-3; D may be TRBD2 (6 bases). Sequencing input: peripheral blood. This clonotype originated in a woman aged 55 to 70 with acute or convalescent COVID-19. CDR3 residues: CSGRETADTQYF. The DNA for the CDR3 is TGCAGCGGCCGGGAGACGGCAGATACGCAGTATTTT.